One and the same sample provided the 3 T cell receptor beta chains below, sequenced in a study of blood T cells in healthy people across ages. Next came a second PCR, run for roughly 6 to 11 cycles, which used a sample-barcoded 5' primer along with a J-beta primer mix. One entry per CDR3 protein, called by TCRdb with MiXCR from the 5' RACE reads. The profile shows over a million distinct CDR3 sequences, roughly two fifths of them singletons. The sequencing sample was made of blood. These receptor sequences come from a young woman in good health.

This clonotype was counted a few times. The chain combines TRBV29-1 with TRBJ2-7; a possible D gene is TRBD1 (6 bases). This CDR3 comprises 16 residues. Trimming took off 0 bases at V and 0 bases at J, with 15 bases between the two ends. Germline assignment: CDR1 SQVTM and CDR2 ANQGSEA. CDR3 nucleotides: TGCAGCGTTGAAGATTCCCACAGGGTAGGCTCCTACGAGCAGTACTTC. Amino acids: CSVEDSHRVGSYEQYF.

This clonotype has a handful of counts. CDR3 sequence (DNA): TGCGCCAGCAGCCAAGAGCCCCCGGGGGGGATTAGCACAGATACGCAGTATTTT. It codes for CASSQEPPGGISTDTQYF. The chain links TRBV4-1 to TRBJ2-3; 8 bases agree with TRBD2. V trimming: 0 bases; J trimming: 0 bases; junction bases outside the gene matches: 8. Germline values: CDR1 MGHRA, CDR2 YSYEKL. The CDR3 sequence is 18 residues long.

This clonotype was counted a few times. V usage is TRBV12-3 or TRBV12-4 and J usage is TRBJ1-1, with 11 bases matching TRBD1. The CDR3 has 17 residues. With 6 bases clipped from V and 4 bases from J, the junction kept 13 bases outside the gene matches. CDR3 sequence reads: CASRTDRGRVWVTEAFF. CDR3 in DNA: TGTGCCAGCAGGACGGACAGGGGGCGCGTCTGGGTCACTGAAGCTTTCTTT.